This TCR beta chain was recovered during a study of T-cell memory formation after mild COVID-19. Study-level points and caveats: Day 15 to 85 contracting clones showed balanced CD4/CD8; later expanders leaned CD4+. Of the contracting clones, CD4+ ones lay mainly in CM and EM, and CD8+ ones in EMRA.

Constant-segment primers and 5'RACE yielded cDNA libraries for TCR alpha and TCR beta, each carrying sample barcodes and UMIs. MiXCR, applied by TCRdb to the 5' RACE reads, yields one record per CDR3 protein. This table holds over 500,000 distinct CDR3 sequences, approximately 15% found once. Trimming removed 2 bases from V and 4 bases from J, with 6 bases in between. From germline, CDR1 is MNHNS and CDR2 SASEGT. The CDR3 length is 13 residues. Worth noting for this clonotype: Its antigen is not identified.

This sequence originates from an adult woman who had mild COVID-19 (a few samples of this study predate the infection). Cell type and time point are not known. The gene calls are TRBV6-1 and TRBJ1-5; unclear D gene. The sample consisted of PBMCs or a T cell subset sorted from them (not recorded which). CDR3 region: CASSERENQPQHF. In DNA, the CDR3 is TGTGCCAGCAGTGAAAGGGAAAATCAGCCCCAGCATTTT.